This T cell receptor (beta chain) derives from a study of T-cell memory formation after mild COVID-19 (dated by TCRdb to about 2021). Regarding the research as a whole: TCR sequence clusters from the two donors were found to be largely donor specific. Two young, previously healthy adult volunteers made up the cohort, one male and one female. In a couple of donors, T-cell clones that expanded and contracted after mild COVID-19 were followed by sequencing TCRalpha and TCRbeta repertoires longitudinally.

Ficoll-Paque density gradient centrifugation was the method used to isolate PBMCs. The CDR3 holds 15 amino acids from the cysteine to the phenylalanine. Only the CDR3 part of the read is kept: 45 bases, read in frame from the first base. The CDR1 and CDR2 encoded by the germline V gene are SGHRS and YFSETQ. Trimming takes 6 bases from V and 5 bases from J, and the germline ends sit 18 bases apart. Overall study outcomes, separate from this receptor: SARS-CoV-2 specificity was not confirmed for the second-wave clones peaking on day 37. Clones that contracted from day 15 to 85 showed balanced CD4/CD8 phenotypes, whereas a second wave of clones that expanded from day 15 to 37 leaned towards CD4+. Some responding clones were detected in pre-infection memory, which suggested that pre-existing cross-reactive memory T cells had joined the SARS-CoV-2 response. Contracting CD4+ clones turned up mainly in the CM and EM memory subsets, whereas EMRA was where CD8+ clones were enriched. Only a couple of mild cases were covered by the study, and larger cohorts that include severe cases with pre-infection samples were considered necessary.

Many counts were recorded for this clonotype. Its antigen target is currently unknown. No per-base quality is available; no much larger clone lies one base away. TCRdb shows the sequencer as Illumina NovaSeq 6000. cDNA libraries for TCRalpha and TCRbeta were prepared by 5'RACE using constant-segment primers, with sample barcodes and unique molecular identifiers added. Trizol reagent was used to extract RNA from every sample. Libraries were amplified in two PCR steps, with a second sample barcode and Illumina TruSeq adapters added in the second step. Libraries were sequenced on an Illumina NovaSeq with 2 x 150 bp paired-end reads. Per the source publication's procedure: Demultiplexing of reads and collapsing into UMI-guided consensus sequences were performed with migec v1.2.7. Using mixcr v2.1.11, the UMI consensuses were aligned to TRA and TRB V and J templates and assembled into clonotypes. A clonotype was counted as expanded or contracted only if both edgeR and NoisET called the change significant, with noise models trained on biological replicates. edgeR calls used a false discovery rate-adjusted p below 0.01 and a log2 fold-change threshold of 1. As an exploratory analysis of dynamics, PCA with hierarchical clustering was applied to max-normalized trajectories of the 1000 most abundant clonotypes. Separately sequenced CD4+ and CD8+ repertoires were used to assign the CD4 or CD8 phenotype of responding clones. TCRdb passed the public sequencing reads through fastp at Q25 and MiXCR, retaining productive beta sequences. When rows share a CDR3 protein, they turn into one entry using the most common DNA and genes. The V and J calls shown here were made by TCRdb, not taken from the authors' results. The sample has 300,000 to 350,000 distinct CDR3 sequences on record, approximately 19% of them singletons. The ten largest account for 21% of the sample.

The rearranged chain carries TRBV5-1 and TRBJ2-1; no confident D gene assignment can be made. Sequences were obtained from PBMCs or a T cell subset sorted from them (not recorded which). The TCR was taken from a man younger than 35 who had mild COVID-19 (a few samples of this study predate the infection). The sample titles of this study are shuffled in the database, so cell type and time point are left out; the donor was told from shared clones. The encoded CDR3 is CASKPLGGNDNEQFF. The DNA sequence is TGCGCCAGCAAGCCCCTTGGTGGGAATGACAATGAGCAGTTCTTC.